This T cell receptor beta chain was identified in a study of blood T cell repertoires in COVID-19. Study processing details: Reference gene primer amplification yielded estimated nucleated cell counts. Repertoires were generated with immunoSEQ multiplex PCR, while TCRdb's copy carries only in-frame clones and drops some. The DNA was the basis for D and trimming; V, J and clone size are from that table. This sample yields fewer than 350,000 clones, of which about nine tenths are seen a single time; over 2% belongs to the top ten. The length of the CDR3 is 14 residues. Germline loops: CDR1 SEHNR, CDR2 FQNEAQ (reference sequence). V was clipped by 8 bases and J by 3 bases, with 13 bases between them.

The chain carries TRBV7-9 and TRBJ1-4; the D gene is possibly TRBD1 (6 bases). Sequenced sample: PBMCs or T cells enriched from blood (not recorded which). This clonotype originated in a woman between 40 and 55 years old with acute COVID-19. Here the CDR3 DNA reads TGTGCCAGCCCCAGGGGAGAGGCTAATGAAAAACTGTTTTTT. Amino acids: CASPRGEANEKLFF.